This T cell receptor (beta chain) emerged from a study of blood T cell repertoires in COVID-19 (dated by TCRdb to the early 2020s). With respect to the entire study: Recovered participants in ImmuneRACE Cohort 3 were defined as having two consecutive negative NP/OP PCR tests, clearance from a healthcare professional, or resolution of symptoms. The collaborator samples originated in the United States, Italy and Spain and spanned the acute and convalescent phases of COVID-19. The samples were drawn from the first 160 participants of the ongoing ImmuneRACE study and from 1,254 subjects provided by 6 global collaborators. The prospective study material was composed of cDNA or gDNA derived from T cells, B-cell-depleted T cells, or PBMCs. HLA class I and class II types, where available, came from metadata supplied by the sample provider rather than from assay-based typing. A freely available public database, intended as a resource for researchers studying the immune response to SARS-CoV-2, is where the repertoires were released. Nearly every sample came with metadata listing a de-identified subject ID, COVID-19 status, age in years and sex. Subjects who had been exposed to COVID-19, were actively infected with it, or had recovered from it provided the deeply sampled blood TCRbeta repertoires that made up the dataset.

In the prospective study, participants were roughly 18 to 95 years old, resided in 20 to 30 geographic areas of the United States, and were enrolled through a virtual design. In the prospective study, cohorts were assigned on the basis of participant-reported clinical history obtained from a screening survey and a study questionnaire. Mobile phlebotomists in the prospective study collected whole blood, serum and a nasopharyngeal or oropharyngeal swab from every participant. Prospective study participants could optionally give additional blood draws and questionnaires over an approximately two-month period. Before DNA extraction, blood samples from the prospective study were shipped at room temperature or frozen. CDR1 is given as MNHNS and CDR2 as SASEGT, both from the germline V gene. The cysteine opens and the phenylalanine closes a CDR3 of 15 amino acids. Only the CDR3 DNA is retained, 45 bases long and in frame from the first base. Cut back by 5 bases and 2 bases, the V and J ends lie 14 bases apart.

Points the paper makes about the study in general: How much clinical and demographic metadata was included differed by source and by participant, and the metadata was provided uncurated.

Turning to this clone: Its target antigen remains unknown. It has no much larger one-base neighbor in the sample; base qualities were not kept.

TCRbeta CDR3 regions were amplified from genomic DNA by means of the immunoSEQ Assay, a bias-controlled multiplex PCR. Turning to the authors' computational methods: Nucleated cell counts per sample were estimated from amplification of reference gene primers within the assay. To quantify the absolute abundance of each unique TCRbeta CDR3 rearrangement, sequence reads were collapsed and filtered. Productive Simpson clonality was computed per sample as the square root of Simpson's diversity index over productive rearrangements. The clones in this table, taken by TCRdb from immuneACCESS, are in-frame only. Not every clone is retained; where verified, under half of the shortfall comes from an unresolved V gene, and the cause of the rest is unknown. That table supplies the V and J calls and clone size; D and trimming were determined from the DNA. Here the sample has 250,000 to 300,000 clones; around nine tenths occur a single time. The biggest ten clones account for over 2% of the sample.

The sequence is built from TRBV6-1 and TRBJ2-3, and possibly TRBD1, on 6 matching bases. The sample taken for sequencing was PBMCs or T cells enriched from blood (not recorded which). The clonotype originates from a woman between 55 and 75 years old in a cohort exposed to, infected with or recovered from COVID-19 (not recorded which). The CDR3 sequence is CASSLGAPPTDTQYF. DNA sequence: TGTGCCAGCAGTTTGGGGGCCCCCCCCACAGATACGCAGTATTTT.